Listed below are T cell receptor beta chains from one sample, sequenced in a study of T cells in Graves' hyperthyroidism and ophthalmopathy. TCRdb analysed the multiplex PCR reads with MiXCR anew, one entry per CDR3 protein. This table holds about 610,000 distinct CDR3 sequences, about 45% found once. Source material: peripheral blood or thyroid tissue (not recorded which). These receptors were obtained from a woman between 18 and 30 years old with Graves' hyperthyroidism. The conserved cysteine and the conserved F or W are not part of the CDR3 here. Fields, in order: V gene, CDR3 protein.

V gene: TRBV7-2; CDR3 protein: ASSLVGRAGSNQPQH
V gene: TRBV7-9; CDR3 protein: ASSLGGAWSYEQY
V gene: TRBV15; CDR3 protein: ATSRGIANTEA
V gene: TRBV15; CDR3 protein: ATSRVGSQDGHSYQETQY
V gene: TRBV2; CDR3 protein: ASAPRGGTEAF
V gene: TRBV20-1; CDR3 protein: SANLGETGLNEKLF
V gene: TRBV15; CDR3 protein: ATSRDGANYGYT
V gene: TRBV12-3/TRBV12-4; CDR3 protein: ASQPRNTEAF
V gene: TRBV19; CDR3 protein: ASSSRSPQQETQY
V gene: TRBV7-2; CDR3 protein: ASSSNTYEQY
V gene: TRBV7-9; CDR3 protein: ASSGRAYGETQY
V gene: TRBV20-1; CDR3 protein: SAKDTIY
V gene: TRBV7-4; CDR3 protein: ASSVERASLNTEAF
V gene: TRBV7-8; CDR3 protein: ASSLRGAGETQY